This T cell receptor beta chain was identified during a study of CD8+ T cells in alopecia areata (dated by TCRdb to 2017 to 2018). As for the study more broadly: Treated patients were enrolled in an open-label pilot trial of oral tofacitinib at 5 to 10 mg twice daily for moderate-to-severe alopecia areata. Tofacitinib was given for 6 to 18 months, followed by 6 months of follow-up off drug to assess delayed response and recurrence. Disease severity in treated patients was measured with the SALT score, which quantifies the percentage of affected scalp surface area. In both human patients and the C3H/HeJ mouse model, the study applied high-throughput TCRbeta sequencing to look at T cell clonal expansion in alopecia areata. Human TCRbeta sequencing covered scalp tissue and sorted CD4+ and CD8+ peripheral blood T cells from patchy and totalis/universalis alopecia areata patients and healthy controls. Patients on tofacitinib were biopsied at baseline and after 4 and 24 weeks of treatment, and several of the patients also had a later scalp biopsy. Clonality in the scalp was compared among normal scalp (n=4), patchy alopecia areata scalp (n=8), and alopecia totalis/universalis scalp (n=8). RNA was obtained with the PAXgene miRNA kit for fixed scalp, the miRNeasy kit for PBMCs, and the RNeasy kit for mouse skin. TCRbeta CDR3 regions were amplified by immunoSEQ multiplex PCR using 35 Vbeta forward and 13 Jbeta reverse primers. Study-wide findings and limitations: With tofacitinib, both scalp clonality and the number of expanded CD8+ clones among the top 100 scalp clones went down significantly. During tofacitinib treatment, many expanded lesional clones stuck around in both scalp and blood, and this persistence may partly explain why relapse happens after treatment is stopped. Because the treated cohort was small and had just a single nonresponder, larger studies are needed to establish links between baseline CD8+ expansion and response. Compared with mice, TCR sequences shared between patients were less clear, possibly partly because of HLA diversity across the patient population. Resident alphabeta T cells in normal human skin are also sequenced, complicating scalp TCR repertoire analysis, unlike mouse skin dominated by gammadelta T cells. Higher clonality and more expanded CD8+ clones were observed in lesional scalp than in normal scalp, particularly in alopecia totalis/universalis, a finding suggestive of antigenic drive.

V is pared back by 9 bases and J by 4 bases, with 16 bases lying between the germline termini. CDR1 and CDR2 were assigned from the germline V gene as SGHRS and YFSETQ. The CDR3 numbers 13 residues from cysteine through phenylalanine. Here the CDR3 DNA is all that survives: 39 bases in frame from base 1. The sample's time point label, decoded: less than 25 weeks on oral tofacitinib. This specimen's treatment or condition label, interpreted: oral pan-JAK inhibitor, 5-10 mg twice daily. Lesional scalp punch biopsies and peripheral blood were obtained from alopecia areata patients. PBMCs were separated by density centrifugation and stained for CD3, CD4 and CD8, after which CD4+ and CD8+ T cells were sorted on a FACSAria. Libraries were built with the immunoSEQ multiplex PCR assay. RNA was extracted from all samples and reverse transcribed into cDNA as template for TCR sequencing. First-strand cDNA was synthesized with SuperScript III using a 2:1 mix of oligo-dT and random hexamers. Amplification bias was assessed with a synthetic immune receptor repertoire, and residual bias was removed computationally. The source study handled its data this way. Raw reads were preprocessed to remove errors, and CDR3 was defined according to IMGT conventions as the region from the conserved cysteine to phenylalanine. Clonality was computed by normalizing Shannon entropy by log2 of the number of productive unique TCRs and subtracting the result from 1. Whether scalp clones were CD4 or CD8 was inferred by matching scalp TCRbeta sequences against CD4 and CD8 repertoires sorted from blood. What TCRdb holds here is the immuneACCESS table cut down to in-frame rearrangements. Part of the clones is not present; checked against another copy, under half of the missing clones reflect an unresolved V gene, and the others are unexplained. That table furnishes V, J and clone size, whereas the DNA furnished D and trimming. The sample profile shows about 160,000 clones; approximately 57% of them were found once. The leading ten clones occupy about 14% of the sample.

In regard to this clone: The specificity of this receptor is unknown. Base qualities were left out, and no much larger clone turns up one base away.

The clonotype originates from a human donor with alopecia areata. The chain joins TRBV5-1 to TRBJ2-5, with TRBD1 as a weak D call on 5 bases. Here the sequenced sample was CD4+ T cells sorted from blood, taken at week 24, from a patient treated with tofacitinib. The CDR3 loop reads CATQDKILETQYF. The sequence in DNA is TGCGCCACCCAGGACAAAATATTAGAGACCCAGTACTTC.